This TCR beta chain was profiled in a study of T-cell memory formation after mild COVID-19. In the study overall: Clusters of TCRs were largely donor specific.

Remarks on this clonotype: Its target is not known.

5'RACE primed from the constant segment yielded TCR alpha and TCR beta cDNA libraries bearing sample barcodes and UMIs. TCRdb reprocessed the 5' RACE reads with MiXCR, giving one entry per CDR3 protein. The sample yields about 560,000 distinct CDR3 sequences, over 15% seen once. Study-wide findings and caveats: Cross-reactive memory apparently joined, as some responding clones appeared in pre-infection memory. The second-wave clones peaking on day 37 were not confirmed as SARS-CoV-2-specific.

The specimen sequenced was PBMCs or a T cell subset sorted from them (not recorded which). This sequence was found in an adult woman who had mild COVID-19 (a few samples of this study predate the infection). Cell type and time point are not known.

As DNA, the CDR3 is TGTGCCAGCAGCTTAGATTCTTACGGGACAGGAAATTCACCCCTCCACTTT. Translating gives CASSLDSYGTGNSPLHF. This chain uses TRBV11-2 with TRBJ1-6, with 8 bases identical to TRBD1. The CDR3 loop spans 17 amino acids. The J segment lost 7 bases and the V segment lost 0 bases, leaving 8 bases of the junction unmatched. In germline, CDR1 is SGHAT, CDR2 FQNNGV. Together with reference TRBV11-2 and TRBJ1-6, the CDR3 gives the full variable domain: EAGVAQSPRYKIIEKRQSVAFWCNPISGHATLYWYQQILGQGPKLLIQFQNNGVVDDSQLPKDRFSAERLKGVDSTLKIQPAKLEDSAVYLCASSLDSYGTGNSPLHFGNGTRLTVT.